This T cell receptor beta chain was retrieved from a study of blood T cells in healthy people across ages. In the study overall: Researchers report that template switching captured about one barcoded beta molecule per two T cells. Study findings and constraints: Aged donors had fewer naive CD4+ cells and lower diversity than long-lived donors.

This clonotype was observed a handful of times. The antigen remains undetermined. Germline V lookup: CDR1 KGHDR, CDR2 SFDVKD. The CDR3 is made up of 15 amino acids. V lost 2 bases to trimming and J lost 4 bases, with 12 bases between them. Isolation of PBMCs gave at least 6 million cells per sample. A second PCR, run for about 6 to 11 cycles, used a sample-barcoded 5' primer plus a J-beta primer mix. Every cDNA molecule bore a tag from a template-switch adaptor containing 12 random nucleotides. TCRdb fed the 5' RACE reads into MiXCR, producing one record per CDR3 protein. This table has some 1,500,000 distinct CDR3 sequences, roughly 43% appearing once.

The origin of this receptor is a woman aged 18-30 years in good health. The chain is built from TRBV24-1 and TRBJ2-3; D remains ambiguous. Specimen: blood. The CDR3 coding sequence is TGTGCCACCAGTGATTCGGGTCTGGCCCCAGATACGCAGTATTTT. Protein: CATSDSGLAPDTQYF.